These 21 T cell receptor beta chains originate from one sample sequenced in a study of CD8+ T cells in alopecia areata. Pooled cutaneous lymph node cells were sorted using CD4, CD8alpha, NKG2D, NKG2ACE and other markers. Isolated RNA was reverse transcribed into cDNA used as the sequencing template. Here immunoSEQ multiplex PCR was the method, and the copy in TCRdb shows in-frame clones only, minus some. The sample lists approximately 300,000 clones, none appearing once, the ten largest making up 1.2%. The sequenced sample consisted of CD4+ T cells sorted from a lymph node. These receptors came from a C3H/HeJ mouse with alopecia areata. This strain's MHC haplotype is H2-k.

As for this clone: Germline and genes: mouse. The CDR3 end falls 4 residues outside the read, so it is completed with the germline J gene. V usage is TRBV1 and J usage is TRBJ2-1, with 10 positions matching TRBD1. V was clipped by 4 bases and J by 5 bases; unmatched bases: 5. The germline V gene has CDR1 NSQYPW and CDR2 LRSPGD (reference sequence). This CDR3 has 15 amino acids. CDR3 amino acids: CTCSGQGALDAEQFF. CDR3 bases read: TGCACCTGCAGTGGACAGGGGGCTTTGGATGCT.

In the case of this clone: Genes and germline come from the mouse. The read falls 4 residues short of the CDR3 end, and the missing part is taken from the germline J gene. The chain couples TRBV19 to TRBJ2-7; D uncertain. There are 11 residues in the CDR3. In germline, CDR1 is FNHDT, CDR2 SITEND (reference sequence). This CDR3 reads CASSIYYEQYF. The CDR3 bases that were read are TGTGCCAGCAGTATCTATTAT.

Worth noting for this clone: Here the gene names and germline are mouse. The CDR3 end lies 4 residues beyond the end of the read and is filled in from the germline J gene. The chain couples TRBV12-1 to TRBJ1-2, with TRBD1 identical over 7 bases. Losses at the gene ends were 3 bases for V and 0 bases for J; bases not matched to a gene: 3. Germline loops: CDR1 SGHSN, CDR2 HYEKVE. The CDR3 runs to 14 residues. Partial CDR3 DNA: TGTGCCAGCTCTGTGGGACAGCCAAACTCC. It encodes CASSVGQPNS. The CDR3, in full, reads CASSVGQPNSDYTF.

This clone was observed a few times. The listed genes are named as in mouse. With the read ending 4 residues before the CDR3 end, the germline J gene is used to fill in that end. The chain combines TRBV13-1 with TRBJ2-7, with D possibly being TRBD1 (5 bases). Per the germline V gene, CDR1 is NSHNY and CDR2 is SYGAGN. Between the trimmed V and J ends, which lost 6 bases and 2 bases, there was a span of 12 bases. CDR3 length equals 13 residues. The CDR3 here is CASMKQDPYEQYF. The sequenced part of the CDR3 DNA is TGTGCCAGCATGAAACAGGACCCCTAT.

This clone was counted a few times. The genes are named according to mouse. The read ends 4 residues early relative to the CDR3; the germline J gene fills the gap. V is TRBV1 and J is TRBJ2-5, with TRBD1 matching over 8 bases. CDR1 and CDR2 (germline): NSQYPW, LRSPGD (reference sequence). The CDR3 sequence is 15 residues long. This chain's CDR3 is CTCSADQGATDTQYF. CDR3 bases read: TGCACCTGCAGTGCAGATCAGGGGGCGACGGAC.

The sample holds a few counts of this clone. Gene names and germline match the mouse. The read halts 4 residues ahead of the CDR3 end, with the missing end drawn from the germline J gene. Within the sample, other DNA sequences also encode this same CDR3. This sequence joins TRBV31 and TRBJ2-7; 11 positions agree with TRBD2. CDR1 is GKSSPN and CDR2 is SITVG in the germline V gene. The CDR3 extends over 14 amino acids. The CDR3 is CAWSTGTGGYEQYF. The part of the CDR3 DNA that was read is TGTGCCTGGAGCACCGGGACTGGGGGTTAT.

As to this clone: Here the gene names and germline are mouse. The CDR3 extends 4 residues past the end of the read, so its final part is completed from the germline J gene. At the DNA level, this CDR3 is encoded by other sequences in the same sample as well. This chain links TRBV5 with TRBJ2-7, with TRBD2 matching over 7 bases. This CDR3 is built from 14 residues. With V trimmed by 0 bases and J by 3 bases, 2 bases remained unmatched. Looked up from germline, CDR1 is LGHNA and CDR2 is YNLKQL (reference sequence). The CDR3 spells CASSQDPGGYEQYF. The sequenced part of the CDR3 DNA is TGTGCCAGCAGCCAAGACCCTGGGGGCTAT.

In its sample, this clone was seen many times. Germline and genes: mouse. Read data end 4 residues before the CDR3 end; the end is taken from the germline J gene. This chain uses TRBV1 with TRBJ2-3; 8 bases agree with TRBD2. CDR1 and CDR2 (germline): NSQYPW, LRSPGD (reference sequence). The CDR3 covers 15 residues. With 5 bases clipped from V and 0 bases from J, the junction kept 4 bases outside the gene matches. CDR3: CTCSTTGGSAETLYF. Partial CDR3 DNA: TGCACCTGCAGTACTACTGGGGGTAGTGCAGAA. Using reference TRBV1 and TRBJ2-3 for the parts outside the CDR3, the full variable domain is VTLLEQNPRWRLVPRGQAVNLRCILKNSQYPWMSWYQQDLQKQLQWLFTLRSPGDKEVKSLPGADYLATRVTDTELRLQVANMSQGRTLYCTCSTTGGSAETLYFGSGTRLTVL.

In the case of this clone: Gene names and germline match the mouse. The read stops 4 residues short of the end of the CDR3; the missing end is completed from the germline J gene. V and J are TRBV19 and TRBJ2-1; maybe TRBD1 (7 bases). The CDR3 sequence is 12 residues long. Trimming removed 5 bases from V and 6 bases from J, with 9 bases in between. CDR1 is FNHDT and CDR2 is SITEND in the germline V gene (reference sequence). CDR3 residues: CASRRGPAEQFF. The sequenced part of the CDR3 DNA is TGTGCCAGCAGGAGGGGGCCTGCT.

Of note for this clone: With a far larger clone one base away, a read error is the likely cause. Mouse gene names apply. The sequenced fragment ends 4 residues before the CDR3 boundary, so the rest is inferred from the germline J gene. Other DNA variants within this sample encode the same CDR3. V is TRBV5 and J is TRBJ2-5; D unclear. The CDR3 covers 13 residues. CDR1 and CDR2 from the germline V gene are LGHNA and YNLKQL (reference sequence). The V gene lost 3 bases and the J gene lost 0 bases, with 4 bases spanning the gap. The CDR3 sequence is CASSQDNQDTQYF. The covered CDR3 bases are TGTGCCAGCAGCCAGGATAACCAAGAC.

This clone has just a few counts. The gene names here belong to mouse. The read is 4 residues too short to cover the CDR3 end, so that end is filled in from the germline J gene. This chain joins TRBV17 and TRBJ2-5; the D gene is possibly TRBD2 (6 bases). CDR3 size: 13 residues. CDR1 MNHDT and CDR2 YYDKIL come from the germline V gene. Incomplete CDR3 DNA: TGTGCTAGCAGTAGGAACTGGGAGGAC. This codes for CASSRNWED. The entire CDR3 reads CASSRNWEDTQYF.

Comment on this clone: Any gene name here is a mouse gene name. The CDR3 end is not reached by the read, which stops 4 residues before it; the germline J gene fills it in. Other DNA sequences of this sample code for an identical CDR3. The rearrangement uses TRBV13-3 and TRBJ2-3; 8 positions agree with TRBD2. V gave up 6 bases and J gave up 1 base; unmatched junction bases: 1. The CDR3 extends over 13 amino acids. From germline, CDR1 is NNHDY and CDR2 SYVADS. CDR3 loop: CASKTGGAETLYF. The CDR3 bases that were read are TGTGCCAGCAAGACTGGGGGTGCAGAA.

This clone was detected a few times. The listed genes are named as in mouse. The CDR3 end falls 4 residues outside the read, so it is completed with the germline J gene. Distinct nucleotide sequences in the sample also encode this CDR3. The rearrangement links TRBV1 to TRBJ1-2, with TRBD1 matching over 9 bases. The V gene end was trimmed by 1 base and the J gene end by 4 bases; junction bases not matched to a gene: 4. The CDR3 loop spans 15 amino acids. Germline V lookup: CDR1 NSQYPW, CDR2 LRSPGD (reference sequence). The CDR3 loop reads CTCSAVGQGGSDYTF. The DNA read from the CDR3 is TGCACCTGCAGTGCAGTGGGACAGGGAGGCTCC. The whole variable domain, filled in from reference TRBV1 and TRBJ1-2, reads VTLLEQNPRWRLVPRGQAVNLRCILKNSQYPWMSWYQQDLQKQLQWLFTLRSPGDKEVKSLPGADYLATRVTDTELRLQVANMSQGRTLYCTCSAVGQGGSDYTFGSGTRLLVI.

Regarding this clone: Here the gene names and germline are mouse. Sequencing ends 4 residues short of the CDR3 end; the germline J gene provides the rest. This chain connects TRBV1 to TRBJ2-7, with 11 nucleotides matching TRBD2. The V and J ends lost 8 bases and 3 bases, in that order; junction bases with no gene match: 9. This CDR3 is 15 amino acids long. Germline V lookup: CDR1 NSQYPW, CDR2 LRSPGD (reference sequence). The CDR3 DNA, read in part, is TGCACCTGCCCCAAATCCGGGACTGGGGGCTAT. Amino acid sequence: CTCPKSGTGGY. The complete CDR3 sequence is CTCPKSGTGGYEQYF.

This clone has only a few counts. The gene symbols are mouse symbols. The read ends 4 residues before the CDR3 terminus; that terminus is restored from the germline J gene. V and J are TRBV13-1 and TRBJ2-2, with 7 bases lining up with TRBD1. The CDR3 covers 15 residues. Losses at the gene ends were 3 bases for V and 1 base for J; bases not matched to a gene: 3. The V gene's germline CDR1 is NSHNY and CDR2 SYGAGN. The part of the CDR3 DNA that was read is TGTGCCAGCAGTGGCCACAGGGGAAACACCGGG. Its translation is CASSGHRGNTG. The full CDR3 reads CASSGHRGNTGQLYF.

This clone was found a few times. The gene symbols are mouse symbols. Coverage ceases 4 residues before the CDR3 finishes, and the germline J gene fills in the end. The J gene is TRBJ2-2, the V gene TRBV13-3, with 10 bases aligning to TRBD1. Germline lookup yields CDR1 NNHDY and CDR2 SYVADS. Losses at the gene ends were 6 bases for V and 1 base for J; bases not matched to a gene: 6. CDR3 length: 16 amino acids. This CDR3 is CASIFRDRGNTGQLYF. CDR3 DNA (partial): TGTGCCAGCATTTTCCGGGACAGGGGAAACACCGGG.

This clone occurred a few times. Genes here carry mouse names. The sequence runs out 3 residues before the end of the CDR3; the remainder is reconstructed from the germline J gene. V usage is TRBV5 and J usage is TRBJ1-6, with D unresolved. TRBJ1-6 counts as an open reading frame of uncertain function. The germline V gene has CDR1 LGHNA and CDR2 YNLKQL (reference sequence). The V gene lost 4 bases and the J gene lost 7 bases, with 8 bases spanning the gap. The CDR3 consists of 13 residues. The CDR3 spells CASSPLGNSPLYF. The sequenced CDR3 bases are TGTGCCAGCAGCCCCCTGGGGAATTCGCCC.

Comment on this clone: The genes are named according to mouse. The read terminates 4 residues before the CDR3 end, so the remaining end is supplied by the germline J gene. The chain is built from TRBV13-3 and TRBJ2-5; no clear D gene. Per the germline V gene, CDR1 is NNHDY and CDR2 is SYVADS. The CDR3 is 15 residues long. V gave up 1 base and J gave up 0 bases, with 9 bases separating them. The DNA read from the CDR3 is TGTGCCAGCAGTGATCCGACATATAACCAAGAC. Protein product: CASSDPTYNQD. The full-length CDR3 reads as CASSDPTYNQDTQYF.

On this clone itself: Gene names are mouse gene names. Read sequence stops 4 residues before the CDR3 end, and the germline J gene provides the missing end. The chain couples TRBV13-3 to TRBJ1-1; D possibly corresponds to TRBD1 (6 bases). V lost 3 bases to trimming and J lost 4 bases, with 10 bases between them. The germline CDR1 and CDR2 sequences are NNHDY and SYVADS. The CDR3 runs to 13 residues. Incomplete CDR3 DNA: TGTGCCAGCAGTGTACAGGGCGGCACA. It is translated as CASSVQGGT. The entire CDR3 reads CASSVQGGTEVFF.

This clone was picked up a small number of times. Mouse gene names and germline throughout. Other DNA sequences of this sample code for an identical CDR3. The CDR3 here is CASSDAPGLGASAETLYF. The part of the CDR3 DNA that was read is TGTGCCAGCAGTGATGCTCCGGGACTGGGGGCTAGTGCAGAA. The chain carries TRBV13-1 and TRBJ2-3; the match to TRBD2 covers 11 bases. The read stops 4 residues short of the end of the CDR3; the missing end is completed from the germline J gene. The junction had 6 bases not matched to a gene; V was cut back by 0 bases and J by 0 bases. The V gene's germline CDR1 is NSHNY and CDR2 SYGAGN. This CDR3 is built from 18 residues.

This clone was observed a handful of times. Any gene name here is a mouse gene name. Partial CDR3 DNA: TGTGCCAGCAGTGAAGAAGGGGGCGGACCC. Protein product: CASSEEGGGP. The entire CDR3 protein is CASSEEGGGPDYTF. This sequence joins TRBV13-1 and TRBJ1-2; 7 bases are shared with TRBD1. The read ends 4 residues before the CDR3 terminus; that terminus is restored from the germline J gene. Germline-derived CDR1 and CDR2 are NSHNY and SYGAGN. The CDR3 has 14 amino acids.